Below, one T cell receptor beta chain is given with its context. What it recognizes is unknown. This same CDR3 is encoded by further DNA sequences in the sample. These data come from a study of T cell responses to AZD1222 COVID-19 vaccine. V was shortened by 1 base and J by 5 bases, with 6 bases between the two germline ends. CDR1 is SGHNT and CDR2 is YENEEA in the germline V gene. The CDR3 loop spans 13 amino acids. Study-wide results and limits: Across the whole spike, CD4 TCRs peaked at regions 160-218 and 743-854. Repertoires were sampled only after the peak T cell response. Baseline testing showed seropositivity in only a handful of AZD1222 recipients. Once two AZD1222 doses were given, Spike-specific TCR breadth and depth went up.

Sequencing used immunoSEQ multiplex PCR; TCRdb keeps in-frame clones, though not all of them. Of fewer than 85,000 clones in the sample, roughly nine tenths were seen once. The TCR originated in an adult in good health. The rearrangement joins TRBV11-3 to TRBJ2-1; D is unclear. The sequenced sample was peripheral blood, obtained on day 0 of AZD1222 vaccination. The CDR3 DNA reads as TGTGCCAGCAGCTTAGGGGCCAACAATGAGCAGTTCTTC. Its protein product is CASSLGANNEQFF.